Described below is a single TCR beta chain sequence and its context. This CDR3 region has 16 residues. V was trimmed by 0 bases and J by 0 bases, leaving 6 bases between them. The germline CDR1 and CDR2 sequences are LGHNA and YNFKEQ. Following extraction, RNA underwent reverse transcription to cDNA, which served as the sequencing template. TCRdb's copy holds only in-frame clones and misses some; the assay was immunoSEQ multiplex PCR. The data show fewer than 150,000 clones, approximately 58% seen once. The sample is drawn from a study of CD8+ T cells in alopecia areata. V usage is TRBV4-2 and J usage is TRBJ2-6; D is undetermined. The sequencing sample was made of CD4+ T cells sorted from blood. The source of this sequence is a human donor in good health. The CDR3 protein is CASSQEMGSGANVLTF. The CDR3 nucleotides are TGTGCCAGCAGCCAAGAGATGGGCTCTGGGGCCAACGTCCTGACTTTC.